This TCR beta chain stems from a study of cytomegalovirus exposure and HLA in healthy donors. Study-level results: The majority of TCR sequences were rare, yet some public TCRs appeared in many donors. Subsequent analysis of the approximately 110 validation repertoires found a tendency for first-cohort TCR clusters to co-occur.

CDR3 length: 14 residues. V dropped 3 bases and J dropped 5; count of bases not matched to a gene: 6. CDR1 and CDR2 from the germline V gene are MDHEN and SYDVKM. TCRdb keeps only in-frame clones here, not all; method: immunoSEQ multiplex PCR. Of 50,000 to 65,000 clones in the sample, roughly nine tenths were seen once. The donors belonged to the approximately 120-subject validation cohort, separate from the roughly 670-subject first cohort. As regards this clone: The antigen is not known.

The chain is built from TRBV28 and TRBJ1-2; 7 nucleotides align to TRBD1. This receptor was identified in a woman between 18 and 29 years old in good health and CMV-seronegative. Material: PBMCs. CDR3: CASSLAGRGYGYTF. CDR3 sequence (DNA): TGTGCCAGCAGTTTGGCCGGCAGGGGGTATGGCTACACCTTC.